The 15 T cell receptor beta chains presented below share a single source sample, sequenced in a study of cytomegalovirus exposure and HLA in healthy donors. A multiplex PCR was run with 60 Vbeta primers and 13 Jbeta primers. The assay was immunoSEQ multiplex PCR, and TCRdb's table has in-frame clones only and misses some. The sample records 100,000 to 150,000 clones, about 80% being singletons. The sample consisted of PBMCs. The receptors here all came from a woman aged 50 to 60 in good health and CMV-seronegative.

V gene TRBV29-1 combines with J gene TRBJ1-1; 7 bases align to TRBD1. Germline V gene lookup returns CDR1 SQVTM and CDR2 ANQGSEA. V lost 4 bases, J lost 0 bases, and 14 bases stayed unmatched. The CDR3 totals 17 residues. The CDR3 coding sequence is TGCAGCGTTGTGGCGTATTGGACAGGACGGTTGAACACTGAAGCTTTCTTT. This encodes CSVVAYWTGRLNTEAFF.

V usage is TRBV13 and J usage is TRBJ1-2, with D unclear. In germline, CDR1 is PRHDT, CDR2 FYEKMQ (reference sequence). The CDR3 is 16 residues long. The V and J ends lost 3 bases and 0 bases respectively, with 14 bases between them. The CDR3 loop reads CASSFIRLESNYGYTF. The CDR3, as DNA: TGTGCCAGCAGCTTTATTAGACTAGAATCTAACTATGGCTACACCTTC. The complete variable domain, with remaining parts taken from reference TRBV13 and TRBJ1-2, reads AAGVIQSPRHLIKEKRETATLKCYPIPRHDTVYWYQQGPGQDPQFLISFYEKMQSDKGSIPDRFSAQQFSDYHSELNMSSLELGDSALYFCASSFIRLESNYGYTFGSGTRLTVV.

V usage is TRBV12-5 and J usage is TRBJ1-5; weak D call: TRBD1 (5 bases). Germline V gene data show CDR1 as LGHNT and CDR2 as FRNRAP. The length of the CDR3 is 16 residues. Deletions cut 6 bases from V and 3 bases from J, with 18 bases between. The CDR3 DNA reads as TGTGCTAGTGGCCCCGGACGAGGGACTTACAATCAGCCCCAGCATTTT. Amino acid sequence: CASGPGRGTYNQPQHF.

The chain carries TRBV6-5 and TRBJ1-4; no clear D. V lost 0 bases and J lost 8, with 4 bases in between. The CDR3 totals 12 residues. The V gene's germline CDR1 is MNHEY and CDR2 SVGAGI. The CDR3 bases are TGTGCCAGCAGTTACTCACAGGAAAAACTGTTTTTT. Its translation: CASSYSQEKLFF.

The rearrangement uses TRBV15 and TRBJ2-6; D might be TRBD1 (5 bases). Trimming cost V 1 base and J 0 bases, with 25 bases left between them. The CDR3 covers 22 residues. Germline values: CDR1 LNHNV, CDR2 YYDKDF (reference sequence). CDR3 amino acids: CATSRGIGATVSLGSGANVLTF. CDR3 bases: TGTGCCACCAGCAGAGGGATAGGGGCCACCGTGAGTCTAGGCTCTGGGGCCAACGTCCTGACTTTC.

The J gene is TRBJ2-2, the V gene TRBV28, with 9 bases lining up with TRBD2. The CDR3 length is 20 residues. Germline V gives CDR1 MDHEN, CDR2 SYDVKM. V shed 6 bases and J 1 base; nucleotides not matched to a gene: 18. CDR3 residues: CASSSMGGITTSGNTGELFF. CDR3 bases: TGTGCCAGCAGCTCGATGGGGGGGATTACGACTAGCGGGAACACCGGGGAGCTGTTTTTT.

The rearrangement links TRBV7-8 to TRBJ1-5; possibly TRBD1 for D (5 bases). The ends were cut back, 0 bases at V and 11 bases at J, with 17 bases in the middle. The CDR3 is 15 amino acids. Germline-derived CDR1 and CDR2 are SGHVS and FQNEAQ. The DNA of the CDR3 is TGTGCCAGCAGCTTAGCGCCAGGCGCTTTAGGGGCCCAGCATTTT. Translated, it gives CASSLAPGALGAQHF.

This clone has a handful of counts. V gene TRBV6-5 combines with J gene TRBJ1-1; tentative D call: TRBD1 (6 bases). Looked up from germline, CDR1 is MNHEY and CDR2 is SVGAGI. The CDR3 has 15 residues. Trimming stripped 5 bases from V and 1 base from J, with 14 bases between. The CDR3 is CASSKGIRGNTEAFF. DNA for the CDR3: TGTGCCAGCAGTAAGGGGATCAGGGGGAACACTGAAGCTTTCTTT.

This clone was detected a few times. DNA for the CDR3: TGTGCCAGCAGCCATCCGCGGGACAGGGGCACAGATACGCAGTATTTT. It specifies CASSHPRDRGTDTQYF. The chain combines TRBV7-9 with TRBJ2-3; 9 bases agree with TRBD1. CDR1 is SEHNR, CDR2 FQNEAQ, per germline (reference sequence). V was clipped by 5 bases and J by 1 base; unmatched bases: 7. This CDR3 comprises 16 residues.

The V call is TRBV25-1, the J call TRBJ1-2; 8 bases map to TRBD1. Germline CDR1 MGHDK, CDR2 SYGVNS. The CDR3 sequence is 15 residues long. After removal of 5 bases from V and 6 bases from J, the junction contained 11 bases not matched to a gene. The CDR3: CASSYFNRGLDGYTF. The CDR3, as DNA: TGTGCCAGCAGTTATTTCAACAGGGGGTTAGATGGCTACACCTTC.

This clone was observed a few times. The chain is built from TRBV2 and TRBJ1-2; TRBD1 might be the D (5 bases). The germline gives CDR1 SNHLY, CDR2 FYNNEI. The CDR3 has 11 amino acids. The V end lost 7 bases, the J end lost 14 bases, and 17 bases lay between the germline ends. CDR3 bases: TGTGCCAGCACCCCTGTGGGGCATCAAACCTTC. It is translated as CASTPVGHQTF.

J is TRBJ2-5 and V is TRBV23-1, with TRBD1 as a possible D gene (6 bases). TRBV23-1 is labeled an ORF, and its function is uncertain. This CDR3 is built from 16 residues. V lost 0 bases to trimming and J lost 4 bases, with 15 bases between them. Here the CDR3 DNA reads TGCGCCAGCAGTCAATCGGGTCTTCAGGGGCGAGAGACCCAGTACTTC. Translation gives CASSQSGLQGRETQYF.

About this clone itself: A junction boundary mismatches the germline segment, possibly from a read error. This chain joins TRBV10-3 and TRBJ1-1, with D possibly TRBD1 on 5 matching bases. Germline CDR1 ENHRY, CDR2 SYGVKD. The CDR3 consists of 10 residues. This CDR3 reads CAVASQELSF. The CDR3, as DNA: TGTGCCGTCGCCTCACAGGAGCTATCCTTT.

The V call is TRBV29-1, the J call TRBJ2-7, with TRBD2 matching over 7 bases. The CDR3 runs to 17 residues. J gave up 0 bases and V 4 bases, and 15 bases lay outside the gene matches. Per germline, CDR1 SQVTM and CDR2 ANQGSEA. Here the CDR3 DNA reads TGCAGCGTTGCTGTGAGACTTGCGGGAGTGAGCTCCTACGAGCAGTACTTC. Amino acids: CSVAVRLAGVSSYEQYF.

This clone was detected many times. This sequence joins TRBV7-3 and TRBJ2-7; tentatively, D is TRBD1 (5 bases). CDR3 length equals 12 residues. The germline V and J ends were trimmed by 4 bases and 2 bases, with 6 bases remaining between them. CDR1 SGHTA and CDR2 FQGTGA come from the germline V gene. CDR3: CASSWTTYEQYV. DNA of the CDR3: TGTGCCAGCAGCTGGACAACCTACGAGCAGTACGTC.